This T cell receptor (beta chain) comes out of a study of T cell responses to AZD1222 COVID-19 vaccine (dated by TCRdb to the early 2020s). As for the study more broadly: A total of 233 trial participants underwent TCR sequencing, of whom roughly 210 received two doses of AZD1222 and around 26 received two doses of the MenACWY control vaccine. Trial participants were enrolled into age subgroups of 18-55, 56-69 and 70-plus years, which contained about 160, 30 and 59 TCR-sequenced participants, respectively. Overall study results and their limits: Conclusions about previously exposed vaccinees were limited because only 6 or 7 AZD1222 recipients were SARS-CoV-2 seropositive at baseline. Nearly half of unique spike-specific TCRs reportedly recognized epitopes outside regions mutated in the B.1.351 and B.1.1.7 variants. Because no day 14 peak-response samples were available, the repertoires could be characterized only after the peak T cell response. Participants were mostly white British and included more females than males, and it was suggested by the authors that clonal diversity may have been underestimated. Vaccine-associated CD4 TCRs spanned the whole spike protein, with dominant responses in regions 160-218 and 743-854. In the small 56-69-year group, the increase in depth fell short of significance, most likely because of low power. After two AZD1222 doses, spike-specific TCR breadth and depth were significantly higher than at day 0 and than in MenACWY recipients.

To note about this clone: The specificity of this receptor is unknown. No much larger clone exists at a distance of one base, and base qualities are not known.

The germline V gene (reference sequence) sets CDR1 to SGHNT and CDR2 to YYREEE. From its cysteine to its phenylalanine, the CDR3 spans 15 amino acids. Kept here is only the CDR3 DNA, which spans 45 bases and is read in frame from base 1. V and J are trimmed by 4 bases and 5 bases, and the gene matches miss 9 bases of the junction. The intended sense of this specimen's time point label: about 28 days (+/-7) after the second vaccine dose. AZD1222 recipients with second doses at about 4 weeks or about 12 weeks were pooled, because spike-specific TCR depth and breadth did not differ between schedules. Vaccinee samples came from UK trials COV001 and COV002, including a single-blind randomized controlled phase 2/3 trial of AZD1222 (ChAdOx1 nCoV-19) in healthy adults. For TCRbeta chain sequencing, PBMC samples were collected from trial participants at day 0 and at day 28 after the second dose. The CDR3 regions of human TCRbeta chains were analyzed by immunosequencing. Turning to the authors' computational methods: TCRs in the repertoires were compared against a reference library of SARS-CoV-2-specific TCRs that had been generated with the MIRA antigen-specificity platform. Breadth was defined as the fraction of unique TCRs that were SARS-CoV-2-associated. Depth was defined as the fraction of total T cells that were SARS-CoV-2-associated. Using the MIRA data, each spike-specific TCR was mapped to the spike region that the TCR reacts to and placed in a CD4 or CD8 class. Log10-transformed breadth and depth values were compared by one-way ANOVA with Sidak's multiple comparisons tests. TCRdb provides this immuneACCESS table in a form limited to in-frame rearrangements. Some clones are lacking; in checked studies, under half of them reflect an unresolved V gene, and why the rest are absent is not known. Clone size and V and J calls were adopted from that table, with D and trimming inferred from the DNA. The sample records 86,000 or so clones, 88% of which are singletons. Clones ranked in the top ten supply 6% to 7.5% of the sample.

This chain joins TRBV5-4 to TRBJ2-7; TRBD2 aligns with 10 central bases. This specimen consisted of peripheral blood, obtained 28 days after the second AZD1222 dose. The receptor was isolated from an adult who received the AZD1222 COVID-19 vaccine. The CDR3 corresponds to CASSPLAGNLHEQYF. The sequence in DNA is TGTGCCAGCAGCCCACTAGCGGGGAATCTCCACGAGCAGTACTTC.